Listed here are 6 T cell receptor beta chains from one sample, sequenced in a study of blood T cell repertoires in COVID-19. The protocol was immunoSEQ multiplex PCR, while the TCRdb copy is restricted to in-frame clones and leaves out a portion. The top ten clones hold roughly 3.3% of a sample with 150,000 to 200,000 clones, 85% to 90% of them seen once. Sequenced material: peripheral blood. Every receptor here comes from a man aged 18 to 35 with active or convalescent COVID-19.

In DNA form, the CDR3 reads TGCGCCAGCAGCTCTGGGGGCCCCACCGGGGAGCTGTTTTTT. Amino acid sequence: CASSSGGPTGELFF. This rearrangement joins TRBV5-1 to TRBJ2-2; TRBD1 might be the D (6 bases). Deletions cut 3 bases from V and 4 bases from J, with 10 bases between. CDR1 is SGHRS, CDR2 YFSETQ, per germline. The CDR3 has 14 amino acids. The whole variable domain, filled in from reference TRBV5-1 and TRBJ2-2, reads KAGVTQTPRYLIKTRGQQVTLSCSPISGHRSVSWYQQTPGQGLQFLFEYFSETQRNKGNFPGRFSGRQFSNSRSEMNVSTLELGDSALYLCASSSGGPTGELFFGEGSRLTVL.

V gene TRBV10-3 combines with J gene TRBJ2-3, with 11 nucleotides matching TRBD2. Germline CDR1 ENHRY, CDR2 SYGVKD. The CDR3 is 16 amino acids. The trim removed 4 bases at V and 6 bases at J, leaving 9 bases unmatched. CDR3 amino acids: CAISGSSGRSGDTQYF. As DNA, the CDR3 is TGTGCCATCAGTGGTTCTAGCGGGAGGTCCGGGGATACGCAGTATTTT.

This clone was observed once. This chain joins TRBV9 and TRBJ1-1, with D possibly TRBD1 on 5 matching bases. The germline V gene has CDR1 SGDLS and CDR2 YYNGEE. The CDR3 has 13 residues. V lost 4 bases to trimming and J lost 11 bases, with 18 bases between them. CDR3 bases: TGTGCCAGCAGCTCAGGGAACCTGGCGATTGCTTTCTTT. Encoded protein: CASSSGNLAIAFF.

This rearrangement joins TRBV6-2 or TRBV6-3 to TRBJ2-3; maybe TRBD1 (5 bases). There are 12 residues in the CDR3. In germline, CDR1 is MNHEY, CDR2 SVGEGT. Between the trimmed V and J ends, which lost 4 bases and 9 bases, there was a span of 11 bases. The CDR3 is CASSSRTGTQYF. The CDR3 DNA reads TGTGCCAGCAGTTCTAGAACAGGCACGCAGTATTTT.

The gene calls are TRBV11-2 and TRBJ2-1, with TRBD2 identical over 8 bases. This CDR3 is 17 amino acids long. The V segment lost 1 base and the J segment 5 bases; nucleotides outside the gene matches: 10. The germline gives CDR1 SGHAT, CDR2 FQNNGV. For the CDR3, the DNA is TGTGCCAGCAGCTTAGGGTCCCGCGGGAGGCAGGACAATGAGCAGTTCTTC. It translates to CASSLGSRGRQDNEQFF.

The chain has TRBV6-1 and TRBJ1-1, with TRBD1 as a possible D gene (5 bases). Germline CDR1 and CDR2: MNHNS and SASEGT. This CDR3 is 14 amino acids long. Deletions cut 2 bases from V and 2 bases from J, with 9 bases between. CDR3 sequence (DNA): TGTGCCAGCAGTGAACAGGGAAGTAACACTGAAGCTTTCTTT. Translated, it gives CASSEQGSNTEAFF.